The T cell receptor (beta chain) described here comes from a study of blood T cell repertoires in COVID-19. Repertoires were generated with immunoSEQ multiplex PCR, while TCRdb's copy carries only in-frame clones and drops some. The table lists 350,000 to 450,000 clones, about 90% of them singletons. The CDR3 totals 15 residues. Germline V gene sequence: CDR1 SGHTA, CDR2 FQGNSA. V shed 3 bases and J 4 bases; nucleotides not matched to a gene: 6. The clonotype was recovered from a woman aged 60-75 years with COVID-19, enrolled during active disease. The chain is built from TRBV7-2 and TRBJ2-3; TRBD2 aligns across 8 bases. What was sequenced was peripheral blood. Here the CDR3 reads CASSLTGGAADTQYF. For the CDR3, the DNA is TGTGCCAGCAGCTTGACCGGGGGGGCCGCAGATACGCAGTATTTT. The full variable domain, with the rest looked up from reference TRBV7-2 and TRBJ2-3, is GAGVSQSPSNKVTEKGKDVELRCDPISGHTALYWYRQSLGQGLEFLIYFQGNSAPDKSGLPSDRFSAERTGGSVSTLTIQRTQQEDSAVYLCASSLTGGAADTQYFGPGTRLTVL.